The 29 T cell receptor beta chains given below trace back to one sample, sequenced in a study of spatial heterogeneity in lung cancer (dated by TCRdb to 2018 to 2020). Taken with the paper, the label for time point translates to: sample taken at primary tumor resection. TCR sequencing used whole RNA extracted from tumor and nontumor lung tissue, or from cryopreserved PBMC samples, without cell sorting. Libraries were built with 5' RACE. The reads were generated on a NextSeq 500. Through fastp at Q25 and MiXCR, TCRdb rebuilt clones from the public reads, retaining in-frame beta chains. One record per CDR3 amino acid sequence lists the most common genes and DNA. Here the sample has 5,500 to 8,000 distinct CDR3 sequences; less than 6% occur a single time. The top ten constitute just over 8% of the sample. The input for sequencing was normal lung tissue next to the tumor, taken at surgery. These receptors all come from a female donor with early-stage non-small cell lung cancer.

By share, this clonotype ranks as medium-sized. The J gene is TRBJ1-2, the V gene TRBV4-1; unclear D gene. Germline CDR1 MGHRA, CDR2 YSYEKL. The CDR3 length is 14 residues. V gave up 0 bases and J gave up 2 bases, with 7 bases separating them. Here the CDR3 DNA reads TGCGCCAGCAGCCAAGAAGCTAAGAACTATGGCTACACCTTC. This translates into CASSQEAKNYGYTF.

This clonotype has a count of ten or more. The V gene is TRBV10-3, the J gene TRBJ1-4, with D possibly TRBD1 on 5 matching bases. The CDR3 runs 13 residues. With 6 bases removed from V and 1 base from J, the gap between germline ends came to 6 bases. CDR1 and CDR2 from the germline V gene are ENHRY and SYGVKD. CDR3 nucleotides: TGTGCCATCAGCAGGGAAACTAATGAAAAACTGTTTTTT. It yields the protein CAISRETNEKLFF.

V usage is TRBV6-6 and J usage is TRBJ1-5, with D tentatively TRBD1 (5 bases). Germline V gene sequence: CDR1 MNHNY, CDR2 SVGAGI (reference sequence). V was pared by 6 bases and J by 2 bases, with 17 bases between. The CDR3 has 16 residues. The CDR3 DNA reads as TGTGCCAGCAGCCACTCAGGAGGGGCTGGCAATCAGCCCCAGCATTTT. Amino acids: CASSHSGGAGNQPQHF.

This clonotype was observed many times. CDR3 nucleotide sequence: TGTGCCAGCTTGCGGGACAAAAGCTATGGCTACACCTTC. As protein: CASLRDKSYGYTF. This sequence joins TRBV6-2 or TRBV6-3 and TRBJ1-2; weak D call: TRBD1 (6 bases). Germline CDR1 reads MNHEY; CDR2 reads SVGEGT. The CDR3 spans 13 residues. Trimming cost V 8 bases and J 4 bases, with 14 bases left between them.

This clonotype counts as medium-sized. The CDR3 here is CASSESSGLPYEQYF. The DNA of the CDR3 is TGCGCCAGCAGTGAGTCCTCCGGACTCCCCTACGAGCAGTACTTC. This sequence joins TRBV10-2 and TRBJ2-7; tentative D call: TRBD2 (5 bases). The ends were cut back, 0 bases at V and 2 bases at J, with 11 bases in the middle. Germline CDR1 WSHSY, CDR2 SAAADI. The CDR3 is 15 residues long.

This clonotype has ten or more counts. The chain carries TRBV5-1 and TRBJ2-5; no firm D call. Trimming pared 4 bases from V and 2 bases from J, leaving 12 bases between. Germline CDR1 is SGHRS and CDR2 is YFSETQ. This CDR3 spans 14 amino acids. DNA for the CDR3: TGCGCCAGCAGCGTCTACCAGTCGCAAGAGACCCAGTACTTC. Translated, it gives CASSVYQSQETQYF.

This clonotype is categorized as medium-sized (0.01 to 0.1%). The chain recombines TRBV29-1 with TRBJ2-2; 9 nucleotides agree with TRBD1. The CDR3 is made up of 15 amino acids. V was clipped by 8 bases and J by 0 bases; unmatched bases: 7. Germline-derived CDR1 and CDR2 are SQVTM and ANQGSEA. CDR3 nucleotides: TGCAGCCCGACAGGGGGGGAAGCGAACACCGGGGAGCTGTTTTTT. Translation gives CSPTGGEANTGELFF.

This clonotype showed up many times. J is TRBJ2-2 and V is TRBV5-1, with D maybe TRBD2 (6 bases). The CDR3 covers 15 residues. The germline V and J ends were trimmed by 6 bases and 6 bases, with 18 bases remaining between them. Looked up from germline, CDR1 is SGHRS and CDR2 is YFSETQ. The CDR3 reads CASNPGDGPAGELFF. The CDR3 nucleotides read TGCGCCAGCAACCCGGGGGATGGGCCCGCCGGGGAGCTGTTTTTT.

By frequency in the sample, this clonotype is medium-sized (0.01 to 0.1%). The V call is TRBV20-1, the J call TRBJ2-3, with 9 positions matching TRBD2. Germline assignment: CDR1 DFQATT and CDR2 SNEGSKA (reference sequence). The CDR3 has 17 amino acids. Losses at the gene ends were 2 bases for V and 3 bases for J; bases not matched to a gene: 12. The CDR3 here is CSARSGDIAGATDTQYF. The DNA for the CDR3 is TGCAGTGCTAGATCAGGGGATATAGCGGGAGCGACAGATACGCAGTATTTT.

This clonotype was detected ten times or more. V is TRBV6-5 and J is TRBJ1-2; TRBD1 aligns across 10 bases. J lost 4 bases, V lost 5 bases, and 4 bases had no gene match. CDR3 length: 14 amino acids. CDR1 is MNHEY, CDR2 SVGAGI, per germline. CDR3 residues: CASSRTGGGYGYTF. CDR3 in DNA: TGTGCCAGCAGTCGGACAGGGGGTGGCTATGGCTACACCTTC.

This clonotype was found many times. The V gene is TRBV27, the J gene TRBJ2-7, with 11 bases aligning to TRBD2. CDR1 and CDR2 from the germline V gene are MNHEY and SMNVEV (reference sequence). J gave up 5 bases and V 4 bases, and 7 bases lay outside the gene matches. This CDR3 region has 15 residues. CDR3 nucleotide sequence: TGTGCCAGCAGTTCCGCTAGCGGGAGGAAGCACGAGCAGTACTTC. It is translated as CASSSASGRKHEQYF.

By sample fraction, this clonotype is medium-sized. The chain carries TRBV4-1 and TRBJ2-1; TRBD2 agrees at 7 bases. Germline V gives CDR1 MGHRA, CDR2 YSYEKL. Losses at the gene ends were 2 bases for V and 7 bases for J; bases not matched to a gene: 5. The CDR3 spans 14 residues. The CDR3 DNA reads TGCGCCAGCAGCCAAACGACTAGCTTGAATGAGCAGTTCTTC. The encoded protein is CASSQTTSLNEQFF.

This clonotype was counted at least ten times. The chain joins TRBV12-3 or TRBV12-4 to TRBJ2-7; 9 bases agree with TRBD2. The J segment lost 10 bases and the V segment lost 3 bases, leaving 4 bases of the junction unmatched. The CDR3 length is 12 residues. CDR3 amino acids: CASSLRGGYQYF. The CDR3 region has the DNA TGTGCCAGCAGTTTGCGGGGGGGTTACCAGTACTTC.

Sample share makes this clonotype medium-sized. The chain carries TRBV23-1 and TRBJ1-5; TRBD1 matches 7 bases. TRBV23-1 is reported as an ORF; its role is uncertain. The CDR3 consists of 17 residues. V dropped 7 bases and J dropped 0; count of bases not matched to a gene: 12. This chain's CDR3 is CASTTPGTVYSNQPQHF. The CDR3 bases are TGCGCCAGCACCACCCCCGGGACAGTTTATAGCAATCAGCCCCAGCATTTT.

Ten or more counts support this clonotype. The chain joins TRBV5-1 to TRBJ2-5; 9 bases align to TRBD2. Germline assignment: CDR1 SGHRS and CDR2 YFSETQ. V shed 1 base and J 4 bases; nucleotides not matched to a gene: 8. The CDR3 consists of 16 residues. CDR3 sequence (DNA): TGCGCCAGCAGCTTGTCGGCTAGCGGGATGGCAGAGACCCAGTACTTC. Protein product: CASSLSASGMAETQYF. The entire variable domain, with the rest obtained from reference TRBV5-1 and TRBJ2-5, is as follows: KAGVTQTPRYLIKTRGQQVTLSCSPISGHRSVSWYQQTPGQGLQFLFEYFSETQRNKGNFPGRFSGRQFSNSRSEMNVSTLELGDSALYLCASSLSASGMAETQYFGPGTRLLVL.

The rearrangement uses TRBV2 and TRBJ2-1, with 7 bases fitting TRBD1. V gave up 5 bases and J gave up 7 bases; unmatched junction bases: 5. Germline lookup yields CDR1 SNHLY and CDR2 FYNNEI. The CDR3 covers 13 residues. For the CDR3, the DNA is TGTGCCAGCAGTCGGGACAGATCAAATGAGCAGTTCTTC. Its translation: CASSRDRSNEQFF. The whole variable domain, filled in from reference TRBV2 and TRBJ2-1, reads EPEVTQTPSHQVTQMGQEVILRCVPISNHLYFYWYRQILGQKVEFLVSFYNNEISEKSEIFDDQFSVERPDGSNFTLKIRSTKLEDSAMYFCASSRDRSNEQFFGPGTRLTVL.

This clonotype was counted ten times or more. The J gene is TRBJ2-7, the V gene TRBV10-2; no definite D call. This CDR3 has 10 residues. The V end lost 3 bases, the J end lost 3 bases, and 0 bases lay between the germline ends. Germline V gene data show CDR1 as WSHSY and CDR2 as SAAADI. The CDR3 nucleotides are TGCGCCAGCAGTGACTACGAGCAGTACTTC. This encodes CASSDYEQYF.

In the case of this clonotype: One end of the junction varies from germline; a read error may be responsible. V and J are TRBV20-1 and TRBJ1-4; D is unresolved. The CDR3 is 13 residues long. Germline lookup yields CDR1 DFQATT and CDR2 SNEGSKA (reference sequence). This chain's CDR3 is CSARASPGGKLFF. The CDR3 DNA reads TGCAGTGCCAGAGCGAGCCCTGGAGGAAAACTGTTTTTT.

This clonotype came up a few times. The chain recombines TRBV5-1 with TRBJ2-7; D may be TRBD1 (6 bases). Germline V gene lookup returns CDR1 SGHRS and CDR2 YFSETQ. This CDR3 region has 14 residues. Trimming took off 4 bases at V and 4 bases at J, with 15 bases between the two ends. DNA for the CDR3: TGCGCCAGCAGCCCGTCGTCAGGGGAATACGAGCAGTACTTC. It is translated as CASSPSSGEYEQYF.

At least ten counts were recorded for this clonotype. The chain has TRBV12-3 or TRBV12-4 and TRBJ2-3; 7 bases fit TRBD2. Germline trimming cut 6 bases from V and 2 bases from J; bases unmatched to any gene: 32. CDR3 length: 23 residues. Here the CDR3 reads CASRSGDYSWTTDVQWTTDTQYF. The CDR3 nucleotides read TGTGCCAGCAGATCGGGGGACTACTCATGGACCACAGATGTGCAGTGGACCACAGATACGCAGTATTTT.

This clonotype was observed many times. The CDR3 is CASSLKLAGGLTYEQYF. CDR3 nucleotides: TGTGCCAGCAGCTTAAAACTAGCGGGAGGCCTGACCTACGAGCAGTACTTC. The chain combines TRBV11-1 with TRBJ2-7; 12 bases match TRBD2. V shed 2 bases and J 2 bases; nucleotides not matched to a gene: 7. Germline CDR1 reads SGHAT; CDR2 reads FQDESV (reference sequence). The CDR3 has 17 residues.

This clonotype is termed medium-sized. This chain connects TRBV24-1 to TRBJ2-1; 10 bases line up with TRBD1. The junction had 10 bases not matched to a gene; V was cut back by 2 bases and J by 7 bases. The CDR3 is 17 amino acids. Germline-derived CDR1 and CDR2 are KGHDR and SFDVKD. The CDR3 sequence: CATSDSKGTGDRNEQFF. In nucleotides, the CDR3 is TGTGCCACCAGTGATTCAAAAGGGACAGGGGATCGGAATGAGCAGTTCTTC.

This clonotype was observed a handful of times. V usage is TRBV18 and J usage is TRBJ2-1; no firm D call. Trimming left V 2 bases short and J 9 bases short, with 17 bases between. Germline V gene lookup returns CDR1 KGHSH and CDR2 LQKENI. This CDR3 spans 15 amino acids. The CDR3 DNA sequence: TGTGCCAGCTCACCAGCTCTTGTCCTCGAAGTTGAGCAGTTCTTC. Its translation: CASSPALVLEVEQFF.

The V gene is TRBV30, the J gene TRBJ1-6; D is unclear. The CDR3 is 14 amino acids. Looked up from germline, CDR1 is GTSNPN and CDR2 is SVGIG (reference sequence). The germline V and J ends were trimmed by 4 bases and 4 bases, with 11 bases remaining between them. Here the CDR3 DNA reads TGTGCCTGGACCCGGGTCAGTTATAATTCACCCCTCCACTTT. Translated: CAWTRVSYNSPLHF.

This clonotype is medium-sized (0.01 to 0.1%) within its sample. CDR3 DNA: TGCGCCAGCAGCTCCCCAGGGGGCCGAGATGGCTACACCTTC. Residues: CASSSPGGRDGYTF. This sequence joins TRBV5-1 and TRBJ1-2, with TRBD1 matching 8 bases. The germline CDR1 and CDR2 sequences are SGHRS and YFSETQ. This CDR3 comprises 14 residues. V lost 3 bases and J lost 6; bases outside the gene matches: 7.

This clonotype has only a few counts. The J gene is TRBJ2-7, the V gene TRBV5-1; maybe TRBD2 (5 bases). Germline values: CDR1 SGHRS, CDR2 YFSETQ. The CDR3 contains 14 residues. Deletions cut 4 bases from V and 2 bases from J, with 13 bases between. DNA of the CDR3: TGCGCCAGCAGCCCACCCGGGGTTCCCTACGAGCAGTACTTC. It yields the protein CASSPPGVPYEQYF.

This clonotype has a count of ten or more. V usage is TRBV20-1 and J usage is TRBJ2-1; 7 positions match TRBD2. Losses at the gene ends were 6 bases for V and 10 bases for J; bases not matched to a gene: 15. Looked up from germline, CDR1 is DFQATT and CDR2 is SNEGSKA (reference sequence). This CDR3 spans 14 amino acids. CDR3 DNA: TGCAGTGCCACGAAGGGGCTAGCGGCTCGGGAGCAGTTCTTC. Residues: CSATKGLAAREQFF.

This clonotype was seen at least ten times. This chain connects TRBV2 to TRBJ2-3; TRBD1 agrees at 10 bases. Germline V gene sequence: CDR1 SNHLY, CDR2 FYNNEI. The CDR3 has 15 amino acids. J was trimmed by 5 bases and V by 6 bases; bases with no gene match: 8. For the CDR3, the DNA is TGTGCCAGCAGGCAAGACAGGGGGCGGTTAGATACGCAGTATTTT. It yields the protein CASRQDRGRLDTQYF.

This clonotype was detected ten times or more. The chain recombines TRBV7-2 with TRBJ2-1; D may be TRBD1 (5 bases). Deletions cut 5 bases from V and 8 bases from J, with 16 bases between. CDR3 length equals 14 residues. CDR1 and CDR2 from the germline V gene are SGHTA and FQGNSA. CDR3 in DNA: TGTGCCAGCAGCCAGGACAAGAACAACGATGAGCAGTTCTTC. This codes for CASSQDKNNDEQFF.